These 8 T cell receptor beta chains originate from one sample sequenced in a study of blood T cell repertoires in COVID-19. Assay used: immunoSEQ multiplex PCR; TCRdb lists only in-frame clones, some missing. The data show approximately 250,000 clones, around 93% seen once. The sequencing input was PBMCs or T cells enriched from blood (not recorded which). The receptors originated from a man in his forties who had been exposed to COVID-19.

CDR3: CASSQDLSDRIYMRNTEAFF. As DNA, the CDR3 is TGCGCCAGCAGCCAAGATCTATCGGACAGGATTTACATGCGGAACACTGAAGCTTTCTTT. The rearrangement links TRBV4-3 to TRBJ1-1, with 7 bases aligning to TRBD1. From germline, CDR1 is LGHNA and CDR2 YSLEER. The CDR3 totals 20 residues. V was pared by 0 bases and J by 1 base, with 17 bases of the junction left unmatched.

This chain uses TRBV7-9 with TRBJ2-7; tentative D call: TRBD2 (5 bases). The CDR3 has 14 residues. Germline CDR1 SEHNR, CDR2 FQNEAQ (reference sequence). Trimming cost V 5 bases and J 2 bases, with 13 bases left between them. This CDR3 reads CASSRSDGTYEQYF. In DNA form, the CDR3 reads TGTGCCAGCAGCCGTTCGGACGGGACCTACGAGCAGTACTTC.

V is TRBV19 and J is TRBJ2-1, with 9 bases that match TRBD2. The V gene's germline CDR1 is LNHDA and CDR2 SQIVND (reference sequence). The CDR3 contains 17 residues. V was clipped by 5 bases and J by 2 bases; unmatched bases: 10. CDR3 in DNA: TGTGCCAGTAGTCCCCATGCGGGAGGGCCACCCTACAATGAGCAGTTCTTC. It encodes CASSPHAGGPPYNEQFF.

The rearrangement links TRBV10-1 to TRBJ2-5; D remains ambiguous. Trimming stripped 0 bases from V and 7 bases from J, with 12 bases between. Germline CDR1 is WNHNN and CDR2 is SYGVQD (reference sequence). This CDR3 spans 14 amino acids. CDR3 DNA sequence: TGCGCCAGCAGTGAGTCGACCAGGCTAAGGACCCAGTACTTC. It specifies CASSESTRLRTQYF.

Here the CDR3 DNA reads TGTGCCAGCAGCTTGCTCACCGACATATTAGGCACCGGGGAGCTGTTTTTT. It yields the protein CASSLLTDILGTGELFF. The chain uses TRBV5-6 and TRBJ2-2, with D uncertain. Germline CDR1 reads SGHDT; CDR2 reads YYEEEE. The CDR3 is 17 amino acids. Trimming cost V 1 base and J 4 bases, with 17 bases left between them. Full variable domain (outside the CDR3, taken from reference TRBV5-6 and TRBJ2-2): DAGVTQSPTHLIKTRGQQVTLRCSPKSGHDTVSWYQQALGQGPQFIFQYYEEEERQRGNFPDRFSGHQFPNYSSELNVNALLLGDSALYLCASSLLTDILGTGELFFGEGSRLTVL.

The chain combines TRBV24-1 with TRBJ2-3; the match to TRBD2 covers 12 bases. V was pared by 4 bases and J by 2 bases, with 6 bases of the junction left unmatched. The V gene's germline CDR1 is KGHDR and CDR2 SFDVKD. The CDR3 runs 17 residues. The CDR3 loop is CATSDPGLAGVTDTQYF. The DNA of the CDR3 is TGTGCCACCAGTGACCCGGGACTAGCGGGCGTCACAGATACGCAGTATTTT.

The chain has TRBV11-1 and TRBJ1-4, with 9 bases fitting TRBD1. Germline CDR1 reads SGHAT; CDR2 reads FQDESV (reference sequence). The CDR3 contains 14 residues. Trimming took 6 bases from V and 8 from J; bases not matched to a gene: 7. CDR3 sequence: CASRAWTGDEKLFF. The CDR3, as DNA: TGTGCCAGCAGGGCCTGGACAGGGGACGAAAAACTGTTTTTT.

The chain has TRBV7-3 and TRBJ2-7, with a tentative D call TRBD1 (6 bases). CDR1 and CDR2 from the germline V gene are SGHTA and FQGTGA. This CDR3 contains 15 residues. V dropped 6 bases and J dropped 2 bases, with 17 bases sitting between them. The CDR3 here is CASRDSQDSPYEQYF. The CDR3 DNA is TGTGCCAGCAGGGATTCACAGGACAGTCCCTACGAGCAGTACTTC.